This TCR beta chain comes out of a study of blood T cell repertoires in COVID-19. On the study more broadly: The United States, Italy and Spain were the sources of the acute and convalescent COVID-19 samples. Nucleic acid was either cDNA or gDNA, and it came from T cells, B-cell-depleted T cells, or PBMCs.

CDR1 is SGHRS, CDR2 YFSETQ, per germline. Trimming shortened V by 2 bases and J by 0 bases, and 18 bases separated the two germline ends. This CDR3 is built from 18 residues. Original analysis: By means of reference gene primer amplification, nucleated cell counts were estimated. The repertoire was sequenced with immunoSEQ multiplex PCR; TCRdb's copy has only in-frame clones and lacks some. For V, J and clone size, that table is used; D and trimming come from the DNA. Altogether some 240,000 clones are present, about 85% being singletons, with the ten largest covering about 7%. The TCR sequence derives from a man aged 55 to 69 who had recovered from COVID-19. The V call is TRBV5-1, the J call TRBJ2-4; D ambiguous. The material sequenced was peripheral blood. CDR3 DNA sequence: TGCGCCAGCAGCTTTAGTTTGTCACAGCATCTAGCCAAAAACATTCAGTACTTC. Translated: CASSFSLSQHLAKNIQYF.